The rows below give T cell receptor beta chains drawn from one sample of a study of T cells after yellow fever vaccination. TCRdb reprocessed the 5' RACE reads via MiXCR and lists one record per CDR3 protein. The sample comprises some 350,000 distinct CDR3 sequences, 9.5% to 13% of which are singletons, and roughly 18% rests with the top ten. The starting material was PBMCs, obtained on the day of the first yellow fever vaccination. Every receptor here comes from a man in his late teens or twenties who received the YFV17D yellow fever vaccine. Each CDR3 is given with its conserved first and last residue. The order of the fields is D gene, V gene, clone size, CDR3 protein. The D gene is left open where the match is weak. Not all rows give a size; the values are once, few, many and, for expanded clones, a class.

>TRBD2|TRBV4-1|few
CASSPVGAGVEDTQYF
>TRBD2|TRBV5-5|-
CASSAGLAGGETQYF
>TRBD1|TRBV7-9|few
CASSFFLTGAHNEQFF
>TRBD1|TRBV6-1|-
CASSTYRDRGREAFF
>-|TRBV18|few
CASSPRQGWDGYTF
>-|TRBV11-2|-
CASSSVGGASYEQYF
>-|TRBV20-1|few
CSARDVREAGNTIYF
>-|TRBV7-3|-
CASSLGSASSYNEQFF
>TRBD1|TRBV20-1|few
CSAPGQGFPNYGYTF
>-|TRBV7-2|few
CASSLQGLNYGYTF
>-|TRBV6-5|few
CASSYSTSLPNYGYTF
>TRBD1|TRBV7-2|-
CASSLMGGGSSLLGYTF
>-|TRBV7-8|-
CASSPDQVAGWQETQYF
>-|TRBV6-5|few
CASSYFWGKGQFF
>-|TRBV7-8|few
CASSQLGVQETQYF
>-|TRBV7-9|-
CASSLGLHEQFF
>-|TRBV7-2|many
CASSPYGEQETQYF
>-|TRBV4-3|few
CASSQEPNQPQHF
>-|TRBV29-1|few
CSVASSGEAFF
>-|TRBV7-2|-
CASSLVETYEQYF
>-|TRBV7-6|many
CASSRKRLGFKGRETQYF
>-|TRBV14|few
CASSQEEELGASSYEQYF
>TRBD2|TRBV19|few
CASSTPPSSGGYNEQFF
>-|TRBV5-4|few
CASSRETVEQFF
>TRBD2|TRBV27|many
CASSSGGPYNEQFF
>TRBD2|TRBV7-9|-
CASRGVTDTQYF
>-|TRBV6-5|-
CASSYSRGEQPQHF